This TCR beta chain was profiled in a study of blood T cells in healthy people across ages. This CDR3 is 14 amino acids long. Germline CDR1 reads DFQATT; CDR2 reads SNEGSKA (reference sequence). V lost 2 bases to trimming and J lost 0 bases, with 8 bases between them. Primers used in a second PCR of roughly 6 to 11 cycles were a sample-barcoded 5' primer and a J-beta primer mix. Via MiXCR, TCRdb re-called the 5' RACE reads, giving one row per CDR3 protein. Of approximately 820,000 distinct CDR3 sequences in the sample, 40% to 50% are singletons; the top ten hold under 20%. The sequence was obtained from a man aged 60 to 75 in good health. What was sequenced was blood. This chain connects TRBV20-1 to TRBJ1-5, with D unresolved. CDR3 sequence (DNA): TGCAGTGCTAGACAGTCAGATAGCAATCAGCCCCAGCATTTT. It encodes CSARQSDSNQPQHF.